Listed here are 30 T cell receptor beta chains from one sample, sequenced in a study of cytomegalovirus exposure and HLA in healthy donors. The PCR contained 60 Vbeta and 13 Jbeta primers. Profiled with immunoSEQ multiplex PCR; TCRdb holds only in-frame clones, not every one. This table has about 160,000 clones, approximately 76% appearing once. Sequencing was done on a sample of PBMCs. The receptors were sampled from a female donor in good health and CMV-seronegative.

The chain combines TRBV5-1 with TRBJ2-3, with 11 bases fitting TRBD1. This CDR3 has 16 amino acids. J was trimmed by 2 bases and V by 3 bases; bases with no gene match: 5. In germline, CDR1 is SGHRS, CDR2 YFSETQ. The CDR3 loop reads CASSSGTGGYTDTQYF. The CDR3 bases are TGCGCCAGCAGCTCCGGGACAGGGGGGTACACAGATACGCAGTATTTT.

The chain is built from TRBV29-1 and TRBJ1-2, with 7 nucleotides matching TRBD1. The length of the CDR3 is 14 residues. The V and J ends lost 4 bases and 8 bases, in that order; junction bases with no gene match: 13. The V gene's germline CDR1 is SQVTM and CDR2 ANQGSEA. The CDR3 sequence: CSVGQGQPTSGYTF. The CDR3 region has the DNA TGCAGCGTTGGGCAGGGACAGCCAACGTCGGGCTACACCTTC. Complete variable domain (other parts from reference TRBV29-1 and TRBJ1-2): SAVISQKPSRDICQRGTSLTIQCQVDSQVTMMFWYRQQPGQSLTLIATANQGSEATYESGFVIDKFPISRPNLTFSTLTVSNMSPEDSSIYLCSVGQGQPTSGYTFGSGTRLTVV.

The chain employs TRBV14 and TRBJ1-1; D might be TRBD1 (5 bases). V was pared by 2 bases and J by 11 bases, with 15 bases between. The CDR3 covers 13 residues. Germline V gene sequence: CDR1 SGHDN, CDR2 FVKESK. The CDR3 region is CASSQIPGIEAFF. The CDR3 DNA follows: TGTGCCAGCAGCCAAATTCCAGGGATCGAGGCTTTCTTT.

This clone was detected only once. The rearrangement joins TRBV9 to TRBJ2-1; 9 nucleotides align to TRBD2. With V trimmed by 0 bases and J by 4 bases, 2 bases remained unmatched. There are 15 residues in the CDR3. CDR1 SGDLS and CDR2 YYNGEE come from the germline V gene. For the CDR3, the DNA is TGTGCCAGCAGCGTAGGGCTAGCGGGATACAATGAGCAGTTCTTC. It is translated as CASSVGLAGYNEQFF.

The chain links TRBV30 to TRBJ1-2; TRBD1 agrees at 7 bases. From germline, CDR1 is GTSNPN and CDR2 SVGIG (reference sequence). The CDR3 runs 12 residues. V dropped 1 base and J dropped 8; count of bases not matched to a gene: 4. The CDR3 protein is CAWSGDSPGYTF. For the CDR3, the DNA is TGTGCCTGGAGTGGGGACAGTCCGGGCTACACCTTC.

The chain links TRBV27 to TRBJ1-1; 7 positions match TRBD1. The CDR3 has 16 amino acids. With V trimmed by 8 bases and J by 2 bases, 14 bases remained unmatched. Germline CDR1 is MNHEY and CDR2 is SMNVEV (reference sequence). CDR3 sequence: CASSRVQDRTNTEAFF. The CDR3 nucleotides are TGTGCCAGCTCTCGAGTCCAGGACAGGACTAACACTGAAGCTTTCTTT.

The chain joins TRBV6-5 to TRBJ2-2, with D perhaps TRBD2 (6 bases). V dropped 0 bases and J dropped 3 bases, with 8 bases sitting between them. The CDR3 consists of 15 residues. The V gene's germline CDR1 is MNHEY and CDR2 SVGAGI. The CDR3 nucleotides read TGTGCCAGCAGTTACTCTAGCGGATACACCGGGGAGCTGTTTTTT. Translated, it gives CASSYSSGYTGELFF.

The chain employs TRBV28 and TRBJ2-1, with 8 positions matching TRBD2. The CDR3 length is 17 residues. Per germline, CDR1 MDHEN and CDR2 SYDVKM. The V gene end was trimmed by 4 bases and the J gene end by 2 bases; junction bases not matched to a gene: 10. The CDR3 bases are TGTGCCAGCAGTTGGGGGGGGGCGGGGGGCCCCTACAATGAGCAGTTCTTC. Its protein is CASSWGGAGGPYNEQFF.

The CDR3 spells CASRGDSNTGELFF. CDR3 DNA: TGTGCCAGCAGGGGGGACAGCAACACCGGGGAGCTGTTTTTT. The gene calls are TRBV2 and TRBJ2-2, with TRBD1 matching 7 bases. Unmatched junction bases numbered 3, after V lost 6 bases and J lost 2 bases. Germline CDR1 SNHLY, CDR2 FYNNEI. The CDR3 totals 14 residues.

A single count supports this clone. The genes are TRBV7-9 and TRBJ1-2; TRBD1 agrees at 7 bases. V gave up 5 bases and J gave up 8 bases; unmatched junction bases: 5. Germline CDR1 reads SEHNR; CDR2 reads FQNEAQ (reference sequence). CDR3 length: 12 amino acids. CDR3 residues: CASSLGTVGYTF. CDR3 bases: TGTGCCAGCAGCCTTGGGACAGTGGGCTACACCTTC.

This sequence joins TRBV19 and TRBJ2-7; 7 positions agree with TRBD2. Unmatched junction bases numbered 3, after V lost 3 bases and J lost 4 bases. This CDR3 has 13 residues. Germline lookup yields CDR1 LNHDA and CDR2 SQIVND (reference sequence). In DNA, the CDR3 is TGTGCCAGTAGTATGTCGGGGGGTTACGAGCAGTACTTC. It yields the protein CASSMSGGYEQYF.

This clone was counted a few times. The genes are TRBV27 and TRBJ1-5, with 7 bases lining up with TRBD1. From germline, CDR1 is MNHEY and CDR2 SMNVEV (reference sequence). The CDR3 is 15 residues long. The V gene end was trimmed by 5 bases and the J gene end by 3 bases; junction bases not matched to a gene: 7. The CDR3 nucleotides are TGTGCCAGCAGTGAGGGGACAGCATCCAATCAGCCCCAGCATTTT. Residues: CASSEGTASNQPQHF.

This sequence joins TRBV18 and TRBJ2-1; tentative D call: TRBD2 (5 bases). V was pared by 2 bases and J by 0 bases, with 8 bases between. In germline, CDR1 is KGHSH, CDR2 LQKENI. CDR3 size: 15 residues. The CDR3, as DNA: TGTGCCAGCTCACCAGGAGCGGACTCCTACAATGAGCAGTTCTTC. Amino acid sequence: CASSPGADSYNEQFF.

For the CDR3, the DNA is TGTGCCACGGGACCTCTAGCGGGAAGGACCGGGGAGCTGTTTTTT. Amino acid sequence: CATGPLAGRTGELFF. This chain joins TRBV27 and TRBJ2-2, with 9 bases that match TRBD2. This CDR3 spans 15 amino acids. Germline assignment: CDR1 MNHEY and CDR2 SMNVEV (reference sequence). Trimming removed 10 bases from V and 5 bases from J; junction bases left unmatched: 11.

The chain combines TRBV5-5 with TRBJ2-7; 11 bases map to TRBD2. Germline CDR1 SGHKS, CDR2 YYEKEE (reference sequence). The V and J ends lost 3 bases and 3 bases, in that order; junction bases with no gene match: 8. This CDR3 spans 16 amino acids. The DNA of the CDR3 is TGTGCCAGCAGCTCGAAGGGGACTAGCGGACGCTACGAGCAGTACTTC. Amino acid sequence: CASSSKGTSGRYEQYF.

For the CDR3, the DNA is TGTGCCAGCAGTGAATGGTGGACAGGGACACTAGCCAAAAACATTCAGTACTTC. Its translation: CASSEWWTGTLAKNIQYF. This chain connects TRBV2 to TRBJ2-4; 8 bases map to TRBD1. The CDR3 consists of 18 residues. Trimming removed 2 bases from V and 0 bases from J; junction bases left unmatched: 9. CDR1 is SNHLY, CDR2 FYNNEI, per germline.

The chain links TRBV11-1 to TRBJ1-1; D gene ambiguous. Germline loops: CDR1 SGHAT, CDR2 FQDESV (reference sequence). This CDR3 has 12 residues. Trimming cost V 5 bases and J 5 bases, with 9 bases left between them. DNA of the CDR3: TGTGCCAGCAGCCGGTCGCGTACTGAAGCTTTCTTT. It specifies CASSRSRTEAFF. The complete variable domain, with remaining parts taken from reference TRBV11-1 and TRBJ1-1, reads EAEVAQSPRYKITEKSQAVAFWCDPISGHATLYWYRQILGQGPELLVQFQDESVVDDSQLPKDRFSAERLKGVDSTLKIQPAELGDSAMYLCASSRSRTEAFFGQGTRLTVV.

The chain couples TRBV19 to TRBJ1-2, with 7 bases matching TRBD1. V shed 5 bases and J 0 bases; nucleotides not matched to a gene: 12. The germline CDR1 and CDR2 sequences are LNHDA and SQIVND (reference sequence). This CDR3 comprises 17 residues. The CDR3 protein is CASSVRGPYIANYGYTF. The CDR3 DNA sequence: TGTGCCAGTAGTGTAAGGGGGCCCTACATTGCTAACTATGGCTACACCTTC. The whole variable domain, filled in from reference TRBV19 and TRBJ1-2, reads DGGITQSPKYLFRKEGQNVTLSCEQNLNHDAMYWYRQDPGQGLRLIYYSQIVNDFQKGDIAEGYSVSREKKESFPLTVTSAQKNPTAFYLCASSVRGPYIANYGYTFGSGTRLTVV.

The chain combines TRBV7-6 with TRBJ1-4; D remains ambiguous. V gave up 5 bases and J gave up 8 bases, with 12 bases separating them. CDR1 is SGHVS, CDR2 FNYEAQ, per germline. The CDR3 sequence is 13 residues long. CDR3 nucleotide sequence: TGTGCCAGCAGCCCCTCCCACGGGGAAAAACTGTTTTTT. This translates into CASSPSHGEKLFF.

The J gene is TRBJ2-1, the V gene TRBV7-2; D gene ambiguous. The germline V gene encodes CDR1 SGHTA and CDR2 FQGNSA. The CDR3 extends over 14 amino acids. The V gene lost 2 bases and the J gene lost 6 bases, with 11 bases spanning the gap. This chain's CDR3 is CASSLLNGLNEQFF. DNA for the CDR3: TGTGCCAGCAGCTTACTAAATGGGCTCAATGAGCAGTTCTTC.

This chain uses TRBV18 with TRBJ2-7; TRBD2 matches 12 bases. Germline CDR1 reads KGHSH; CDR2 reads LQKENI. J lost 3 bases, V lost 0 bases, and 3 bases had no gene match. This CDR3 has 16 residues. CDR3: CASSPPTSGGGYEQYF. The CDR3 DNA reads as TGTGCCAGCTCACCACCGACTAGCGGGGGTGGCTACGAGCAGTACTTC.

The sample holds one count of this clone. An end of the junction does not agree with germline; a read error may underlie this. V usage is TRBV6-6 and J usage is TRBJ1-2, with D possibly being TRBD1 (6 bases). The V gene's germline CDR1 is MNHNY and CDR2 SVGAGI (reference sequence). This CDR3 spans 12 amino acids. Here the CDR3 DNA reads TGTGCCAGCAGTTACCCCCCTGGGGACACGATCTTC. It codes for CASSYPPGDTIF.

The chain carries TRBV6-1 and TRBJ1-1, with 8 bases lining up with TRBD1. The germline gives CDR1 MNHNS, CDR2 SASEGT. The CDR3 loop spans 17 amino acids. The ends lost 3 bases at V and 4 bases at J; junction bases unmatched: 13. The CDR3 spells CASSDFRTGWGSTEAFF. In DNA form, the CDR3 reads TGTGCCAGCAGTGACTTTAGGACAGGGTGGGGGTCCACTGAAGCTTTCTTT.

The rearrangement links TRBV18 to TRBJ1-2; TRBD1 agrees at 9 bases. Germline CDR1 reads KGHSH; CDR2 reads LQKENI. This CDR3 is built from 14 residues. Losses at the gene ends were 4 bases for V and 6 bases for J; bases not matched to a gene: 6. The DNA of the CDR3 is TGTGCCAGCTCACAGTACACAGGGGGCAATGGCTACACCTTC. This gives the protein CASSQYTGGNGYTF.

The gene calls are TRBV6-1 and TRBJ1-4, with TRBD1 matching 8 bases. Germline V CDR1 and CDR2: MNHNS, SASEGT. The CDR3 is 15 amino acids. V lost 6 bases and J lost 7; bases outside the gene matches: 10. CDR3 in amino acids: CASSRSDRETEKLFF. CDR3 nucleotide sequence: TGTGCCAGCAGCCGTTCGGACAGGGAGACTGAAAAACTGTTTTTT.

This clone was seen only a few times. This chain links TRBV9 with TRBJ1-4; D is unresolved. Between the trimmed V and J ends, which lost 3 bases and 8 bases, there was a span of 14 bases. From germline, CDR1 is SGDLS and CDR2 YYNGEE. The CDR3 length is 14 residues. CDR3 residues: CASSEDGGREKLFF. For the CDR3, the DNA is TGTGCCAGCAGCGAGGACGGCGGGAGGGAAAAACTGTTTTTT. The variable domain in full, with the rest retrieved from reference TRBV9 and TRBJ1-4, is DSGVTQTPKHLITATGQRVTLRCSPRSGDLSVYWYQQSLDQGLQFLIQYYNGEERAKGNILERFSAQQFPDLHSELNLSSLELGDSALYFCASSEDGGREKLFFGSGTQLSVL.

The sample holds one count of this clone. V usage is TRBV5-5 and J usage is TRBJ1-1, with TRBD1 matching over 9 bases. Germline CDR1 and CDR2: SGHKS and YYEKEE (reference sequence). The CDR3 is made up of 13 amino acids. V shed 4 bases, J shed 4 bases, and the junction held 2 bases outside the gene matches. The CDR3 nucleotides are TGTGCCAGCAGCGGACAGGGGAGCACTGAAGCTTTCTTT. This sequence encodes CASSGQGSTEAFF.

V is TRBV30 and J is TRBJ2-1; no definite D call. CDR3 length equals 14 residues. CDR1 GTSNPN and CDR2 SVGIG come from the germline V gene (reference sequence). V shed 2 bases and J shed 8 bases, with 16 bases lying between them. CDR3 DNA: TGTGCCTGGAGTCCACTCCTCGACACCCATGAGCAGTTCTTC. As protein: CAWSPLLDTHEQFF. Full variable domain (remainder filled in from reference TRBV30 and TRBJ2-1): SQTIHQWPATLVQPVGSPLSLECTVEGTSNPNLYWYRQAAGRGLQLLFYSVGIGQISSEVPQNLSASRPQDRQFILSSKKLLLSDSGFYLCAWSPLLDTHEQFFGPGTRLTVL.

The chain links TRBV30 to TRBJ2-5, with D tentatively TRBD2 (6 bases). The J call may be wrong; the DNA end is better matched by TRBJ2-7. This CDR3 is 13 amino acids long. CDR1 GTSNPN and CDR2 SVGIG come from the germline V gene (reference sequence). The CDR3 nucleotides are TGTGCCTGGGGGGTAGGTAGCGGCTACGAGCAGTACTTC. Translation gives CAWGVGSGYEQYF.

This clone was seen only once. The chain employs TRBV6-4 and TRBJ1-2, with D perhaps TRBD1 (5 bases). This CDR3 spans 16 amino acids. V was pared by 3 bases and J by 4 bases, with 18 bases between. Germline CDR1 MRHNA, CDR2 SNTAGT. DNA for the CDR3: TGTGCCAGCAGTGAACGTGGCGGGGCTGGCTCCTATGGCTACACCTTC. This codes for CASSERGGAGSYGYTF.